This section outlines one T cell receptor (beta chain) sequence together with its context. Its antigen is unidentified. Via 5' RACE with UMI labels, TRB cDNA libraries were prepared. TCRdb re-called the 5' RACE reads, yielding one record per CDR3 amino acid sequence without DNA. The sample has about 89,000 distinct CDR3 sequences; the top ten hold around 1%. The CDR3 contains 18 residues. The data are from a study of CXCR3-negative and CXCR3-positive naive CD8 T cells. Study outcomes and limitations: Naive cells that were CXCR3-positive had more hydrophobic TRB CDR3s (compared with CXCR3-negative naive cells).

The chain is built from TRBV12-3 or TRBV12-4 and TRBJ2-1; the TCRdb call, TRBD2, lacks DNA for checking. Sequencing input: naive CXCR3+ CD8+ T cells from blood. The subset here: CD45RO-CCR7+CD27+CD95- naive CD8+ T cells expressing CXCR3 (TNR3+). This clonotype was obtained from a human donor in good health. Some clones in this sample may be carry-over from other donors' samples. This chain's CDR3 is CASSHNLRGGGHYNEQFF.